A single sample gave rise to the 18 T cell receptor beta chains below, sequenced in a study of a mutant IDH1 vaccine in newly diagnosed glioma. These TCRs' antigens remain unknown. Documented time point: week 35, safety follow-up. Doses of 300 ug of mutant IDH1 20-mer peptide were given with topical imiquimod. Clones were sequenced by immunoSEQ multiplex PCR, and TCRdb holds only the in-frame ones, with some missing. The table lists about 32,000 clones, roughly 77% of them singletons. This specimen consisted of PBMCs, obtained from a glioma patient whose treatment included an IDH1 peptide vaccine. The receptors were gathered from a man aged 25 to 45 with glioma.

The V gene is TRBV27, the J gene TRBJ2-1, with a possible D match to TRBD1 (5 bases). The CDR3 contains 14 residues. Germline assignment: CDR1 MNHEY and CDR2 SMNVEV (reference sequence). V lost 5 bases and J lost 2, with 10 bases in between. DNA for the CDR3: TGTGCCAGCAGTGTGGCAGGGACCTACAATGAGCAGTTCTTC. Amino acids: CASSVAGTYNEQFF.

In DNA, the CDR3 is TGCGCCAGCGCCAGGGAGCAACAGGGAGGACCCTATGGCTACACCTTC. Translating gives CASAREQQGGPYGYTF. The chain employs TRBV4-1 and TRBJ1-2, with D maybe TRBD1 (6 bases). Trimming shortened V by 8 bases and J by 4 bases, and 23 bases separated the two germline ends. This CDR3 is built from 16 residues. From germline, CDR1 is MGHRA and CDR2 YSYEKL.

This clone was detected once. The chain links TRBV7-2 to TRBJ1-1; a possible D gene is TRBD1 (6 bases). Deletions cut 5 bases from V and 2 bases from J, with 12 bases between. The CDR3 loop spans 14 amino acids. Germline V lookup: CDR1 SGHTA, CDR2 FQGNSA. The CDR3 DNA is TGTGCCAGCAGCCCAGGGGCAGCCAACACTGAAGCTTTCTTT. It translates to CASSPGAANTEAFF.

V gene TRBV6-1 combines with J gene TRBJ1-4; the D is unclear. Trimming shortened V by 4 bases and J by 7 bases, and 22 bases separated the two germline ends. This CDR3 has 17 amino acids. Germline V gives CDR1 MNHNS, CDR2 SASEGT. CDR3 amino acids: CASSAQPNANPGEKLFF. The DNA of the CDR3 is TGTGCCAGCAGTGCACAACCCAACGCCAATCCAGGTGAAAAACTGTTTTTT.

Turning to this clone: It is likely a read error, because the conserved phenylalanine at the end of the CDR3 is missing. The chain links TRBV4-1 to TRBJ2-7, with 7 bases fitting TRBD1. V trimming: 4 bases; J trimming: 4 bases; junction bases outside the gene matches: 7. Germline V gives CDR1 MGHRA, CDR2 YSYEKL. This CDR3 has 14 residues. CDR3 residues: CASSPEDRIYEQYL. For the CDR3, the DNA is TGCGCCAGCAGCCCGGAGGACAGGATTTACGAGCAGTACCTC.

The rearrangement uses TRBV6-5 and TRBJ1-1; no clear D gene. The CDR3 spans 15 residues. Germline CDR1 MNHEY, CDR2 SVGAGI. With 0 bases removed from V and 1 base from J, the gap between germline ends came to 9 bases. CDR3 amino acids: CASSYSGEENTEAFF. In DNA, the CDR3 is TGTGCCAGCAGTTACTCGGGAGAGGAGAACACTGAAGCTTTCTTT.

The CDR3: CAWSPPIDRYFEKLFF. The CDR3 bases are TGTGCCTGGAGTCCTCCCATCGACAGGTATTTTGAAAAACTGTTTTTT. This chain joins TRBV30 and TRBJ1-4, with D tentatively TRBD1 (6 bases). V was pared by 2 bases and J by 7 bases, with 20 bases between. Germline V gene sequence: CDR1 GTSNPN, CDR2 SVGIG (reference sequence). The CDR3 has 16 amino acids.

The chain carries TRBV5-1 and TRBJ2-6; no reliable D call. Trimming pared 4 bases from V and 2 bases from J, leaving 7 bases between. This CDR3 contains 14 residues. Germline V CDR1 and CDR2: SGHRS, YFSETQ. The CDR3 region is CASSMTAGANVLTF. CDR3 nucleotide sequence: TGCGCCAGCAGCATGACGGCTGGGGCCAACGTCCTGACTTTC.

There are a few counts of this clone. The rearrangement uses TRBV5-1 and TRBJ1-1, with TRBD1 as a possible D gene (5 bases). The V end lost 5 bases, the J end lost 4 bases, and 21 bases lay between the germline ends. Per the germline V gene, CDR1 is SGHRS and CDR2 is YFSETQ. The CDR3 length is 16 residues. CDR3 loop: CASSFGHGAVGTEAFF. The CDR3 DNA follows: TGCGCCAGCAGTTTTGGGCACGGGGCCGTTGGCACTGAAGCTTTCTTT.

There are a few counts of this clone. This chain joins TRBV5-8 and TRBJ1-4; no firm D call. There are 13 residues in the CDR3. The V and J ends lost 1 base and 6 bases respectively, with 7 bases between them. Germline V gene data show CDR1 as SGHTS and CDR2 as YDEGEE. In nucleotides, the CDR3 is TGTGCCAGCAGCTTGCCCAGCTATGAAAAACTGTTTTTT. It specifies CASSLPSYEKLFF.

The gene calls are TRBV30 and TRBJ1-1, with D perhaps TRBD1 (6 bases). Germline CDR1 reads GTSNPN; CDR2 reads SVGIG (reference sequence). The CDR3 has 14 amino acids. Trimming left V 5 bases short and J 7 bases short, with 20 bases between. The DNA of the CDR3 is TGTGCCTGGGGCCGCCCCACAGGGTTTGGTGAAGCTTTCTTT. Amino acids: CAWGRPTGFGEAFF. The full variable domain, in which reference TRBV30 and TRBJ1-1 provide the parts outside the CDR3, is SQTIHQWPATLVQPVGSPLSLECTVEGTSNPNLYWYRQAAGRGLQLLFYSVGIGQISSEVPQNLSASRPQDRQFILSSKKLLLSDSGFYLCAWGRPTGFGEAFFGQGTRLTVV.

The CDR3 DNA reads TGCGCCAGCAGCCAAGATTGGGCAGGGTCGAGCTCCTACAATGAGCAGTTCTTC. Amino acid sequence: CASSQDWAGSSSYNEQFF. This chain joins TRBV4-1 and TRBJ2-1; weak D call: TRBD1 (5 bases). CDR3 size: 18 residues. V lost 0 bases and J lost 0, with 15 bases in between. Looked up from germline, CDR1 is MGHRA and CDR2 is YSYEKL.

The chain is built from TRBV27 and TRBJ2-7; D is perhaps TRBD1 (5 bases). Deletions cut 3 bases from V and 7 bases from J, with 13 bases between. Per the germline V gene, CDR1 is MNHEY and CDR2 is SMNVEV (reference sequence). The CDR3 runs 13 residues. This CDR3 reads CASSFSGSSEQYF. In DNA form, the CDR3 reads TGTGCCAGCAGTTTCTCAGGGTCGAGTGAGCAGTACTTC.

The chain couples TRBV30 to TRBJ1-3; D gene unclear. V was shortened by 0 bases and J by 0 bases, with 12 bases between the two germline ends. This CDR3 region has 16 residues. The germline CDR1 and CDR2 sequences are GTSNPN and SVGIG (reference sequence). CDR3 amino acids: CAWSVERIPSGNTIYF. CDR3 bases: TGTGCCTGGAGTGTCGAACGGATTCCCTCTGGAAACACCATATATTTT.

The rearrangement links TRBV5-1 to TRBJ2-7; D tentatively fits TRBD1 or TRBD2 (6 bases each). CDR3 length equals 18 residues. Germline-derived CDR1 and CDR2 are SGHRS and YFSETQ. Trimming took 1 base from V and 1 from J, leaving 21 bases between them. The CDR3 bases are TGCGCCAGCAGCTTGTGGCAGGGGTTGGCGGGAAGATCCTACGAGCAGTACTTC. Translating it yields CASSLWQGLAGRSYEQYF.

The chain joins TRBV7-9 to TRBJ1-1; D unresolved. Trimming pared 2 bases from V and 2 bases from J, leaving 6 bases between. The germline V gene encodes CDR1 SEHNR and CDR2 FQNEAQ (reference sequence). This CDR3 is built from 13 residues. CDR3 in DNA: TGTGCCAGCAGCTTATTGGGTAACACTGAAGCTTTCTTT. Amino acid sequence: CASSLLGNTEAFF.

The V gene is TRBV5-4, the J gene TRBJ2-2; D may be TRBD2 (6 bases). Germline lookup yields CDR1 SGHNT and CDR2 YYREEE (reference sequence). The CDR3 runs 15 residues. Trimming removed 6 bases at V and 6 bases at J, with 18 bases between. The CDR3 protein is CASTFFGRRAGELFF. In nucleotides, the CDR3 is TGTGCCAGCACTTTCTTTGGGAGGAGGGCCGGGGAGCTGTTTTTT. The full variable domain, completed using reference TRBV5-4 and TRBJ2-2, is ETGVTQSPTHLIKTRGQQVTLRCSSQSGHNTVSWYQQALGQGPQFIFQYYREEENGRGNFPPRFSGLQFPNYSSELNVNALELDDSALYLCASTFFGRRAGELFFGEGSRLTVL.

This chain connects TRBV2 to TRBJ2-7; no firm D call. The CDR3 contains 12 residues. Germline-derived CDR1 and CDR2 are SNHLY and FYNNEI. Trimming shortened V by 4 bases and J by 1 base, and 5 bases separated the two germline ends. CDR3 nucleotides: TGTGCCAGCAGTGGGGGTTCCTACGAGCAGTACTTC. Its protein is CASSGGSYEQYF.